This record concerns one T cell receptor (beta chain) sequence. This CDR3 spans 15 amino acids. V gave up 5 bases and J gave up 3 bases, with 14 bases separating them. Germline-derived CDR1 and CDR2 are PRHDT and FYEKMQ (reference sequence). The data are from a study of T-cell reconstitution after alpha-beta-depleted transplantation in children. The TCRbeta library was prepared with unique molecular identifiers. TCRdb recomputed calls from the PCR reads with MiXCR, one row per CDR3 protein. Of some 350,000 distinct CDR3 sequences listed, about a tenth are singletons. The sequences come from PBMCs from the stem cell graft donor, collected from the stem cell graft. The chain joins TRBV13 to TRBJ2-1; D is possibly TRBD1 (7 bases). This receptor was obtained from a human donor who donated a stem cell graft to a child with acute lymphoblastic leukemia. The CDR3 region has the DNA TGTGCCAGCAGCCCAGGGGGGTTAGTCTACAATGAGCAGTTCTTC. It is translated as CASSPGGLVYNEQFF.